The sequence of this T cell receptor (beta chain) was determined in a study of radiotherapy plus CTLA-4 blockade in lung cancer. Notes on the study in general: Early clonal dynamics of blood T cells, together with interferon-beta, were reported as the best response predictor.

The assay was immunoSEQ multiplex PCR, and TCRdb's table has in-frame clones only and misses some. The table lists tens of thousands of clones, over 80% of them singletons, with around 0.76% in the top ten. On this clone: What it binds is unknown.

The sequences come from peripheral blood, collected from a patient treated with radiotherapy plus ipilimumab. This TCR was recovered from a human donor with non-small cell lung cancer who had stable disease on radiotherapy plus ipilimumab.

This CDR3 is CASSLGLAYNEQFF. CDR3 nucleotides: TGTGCCAGCAGCTTAGGACTAGCGTACAATGAGCAGTTCTTC. The chain carries TRBV7-2 and TRBJ2-1; TRBD2 matches 8 bases. Germline V gene sequence: CDR1 SGHTA, CDR2 FQGNSA. Trimming removed 1 base from V and 4 bases from J; junction bases left unmatched: 0. CDR3 length: 14 residues.